A selection of T cell receptor beta chains follows, all from one sample in a study of OX40 agonist ivuxolimab in advanced cancers. The method was immunoSEQ multiplex PCR; TCRdb's version includes in-frame clones alone and lacks a portion of them. The sample holds approximately 46,000 clones, roughly four fifths seen once. The sequences come from CD4+ or CD8+ T cells sorted from blood, collected in a trial of the OX40 agonist ivuxolimab. All receptors come from an adult with an advanced solid tumor such as melanoma, head and neck, liver or kidney cancer. The CDR3 runs from the conserved cysteine through the conserved F or W. The order of the fields is CDR3 protein, CDR3 DNA, V gene, D gene, J gene, clone size. The D gene is left open where the match is weak. Clone size is given for some rows only: seen once, a few or many times, or a class if the clone is expanded.

cdr3_aa: CSVEASVSQYF
cdr3_nt: TGCAGCGTTGAAGCTTCGGTTAGCCAGTACTTC
v_call: TRBV29-1
d_call: NA
j_call: TRBJ2-5
clone_size: NA

cdr3_aa: CASSLEPSDEQFF
cdr3_nt: TGTGCCAGCAGCTTAGAACCCAGCGATGAGCAGTTCTTC
v_call: TRBV7-9
d_call: NA
j_call: TRBJ2-1
clone_size: NA

cdr3_aa: CASSPSTGSWNQPQHF
cdr3_nt: TGTGCCAGCAGTCCATCGACAGGGAGTTGGAATCAGCCCCAGCATTTT
v_call: TRBV28
d_call: TRBD1
j_call: TRBJ1-5
clone_size: NA

cdr3_aa: CASSKDPGRQQYF
cdr3_nt: TGCGCCAGCAGCAAGGACCCGGGGAGGCAGCAGTACTTC
v_call: TRBV4-1
d_call: NA
j_call: TRBJ2-7
clone_size: NA

cdr3_aa: CASSPTMRQTQYF
cdr3_nt: TGTGCCAGCAGTCCGACGATGAGACAGACCCAGTACTTC
v_call: TRBV28
d_call: NA
j_call: TRBJ2-5
clone_size: NA

cdr3_aa: CASGRTANQPQHF
cdr3_nt: TGTGCTAGTGGACGGACGGCCAATCAGCCCCAGCATTTT
v_call: TRBV12-5
d_call: NA
j_call: TRBJ1-5
clone_size: NA

cdr3_aa: CASSVAGVTYEQYF
cdr3_nt: TGTGCCAGCAGCGTAGCGGGGGTAACCTACGAGCAGTACTTC
v_call: TRBV9
d_call: NA
j_call: TRBJ2-7
clone_size: NA

cdr3_aa: CASSLGTSARDTQYF
cdr3_nt: TGTGCCAGCAGCTTAGGGACTAGCGCCCGGGATACGCAGTATTTT
v_call: TRBV11-3
d_call: TRBD2
j_call: TRBJ2-3
clone_size: medium-sized

cdr3_aa: CASSGRGGRNQPQHF
cdr3_nt: TGTGCCAGCAGTGGGCGGGGGGGACGCAATCAGCCCCAGCATTTT
v_call: TRBV6-5
d_call: NA
j_call: TRBJ1-5
clone_size: NA

cdr3_aa: CASRTGGLYEQYF
cdr3_nt: TGTGCCAGCAGGACAGGTGGGCTCTACGAGCAGTACTTC
v_call: TRBV28
d_call: NA
j_call: TRBJ2-7
clone_size: NA

cdr3_aa: CASSIDPLAANTGELFF
cdr3_nt: TGTGCCAGTAGTATAGACCCACTAGCGGCGAACACCGGGGAGCTGTTTTTT
v_call: TRBV19
d_call: TRBD2
j_call: TRBJ2-2
clone_size: few

cdr3_aa: CASSRDHQETQYF
cdr3_nt: TGTGCCAGCAGCAGGGACCACCAAGAGACCCAGTACTTC
v_call: TRBV7-3
d_call: NA
j_call: TRBJ2-5
clone_size: NA

cdr3_aa: CASRGSVAEAFF
cdr3_nt: TGTGCCAGCCGAGGGTCTGTGGCTGAAGCTTTCTTT
v_call: TRBV25-1
d_call: NA
j_call: TRBJ1-1
clone_size: NA

cdr3_aa: CASSSRGPTYEQYF
cdr3_nt: TGTGCCAGCTCATCCAGGGGTCCGACCTACGAGCAGTACTTC
v_call: TRBV18
d_call: NA
j_call: TRBJ2-7
clone_size: NA

cdr3_aa: CASWDTANEKLFF
cdr3_nt: TGTGCCAGCTGGGACACAGCTAATGAAAAACTGTTTTTT
v_call: TRBV19
d_call: NA
j_call: TRBJ1-4
clone_size: many

cdr3_aa: CASSLEYGHNSPLHF
cdr3_nt: TGTGCCAGCAGCCTCGAGTACGGACATAATTCACCCCTCCACTTT
v_call: TRBV11-2
d_call: NA
j_call: TRBJ1-6
clone_size: NA

cdr3_aa: CASSPGTAGNTIYF
cdr3_nt: TGTGCCAGCAGTCCCGGGACGGCTGGAAACACCATATATTTT
v_call: TRBV27
d_call: NA
j_call: TRBJ1-3
clone_size: NA

cdr3_aa: CASSPQTGGPSTDTQYF
cdr3_nt: TGTGCCAGCAGTCCCCAGACAGGGGGACCTAGCACAGATACGCAGTATTTT
v_call: TRBV28
d_call: TRBD1
j_call: TRBJ2-3
clone_size: NA

cdr3_aa: CASSLPSGAGSYGYTF
cdr3_nt: TGTGCCAGCAGCTTACCCTCAGGCGCAGGAAGCTATGGCTACACCTTC
v_call: TRBV11-1
d_call: NA
j_call: TRBJ1-2
clone_size: NA

cdr3_aa: CASSHFAGTSGNNEQFF
cdr3_nt: TGTGCCAGCAGCCACTTCGCCGGGACTAGCGGAAACAATGAGCAGTTCTTC
v_call: TRBV4-2
d_call: TRBD2
j_call: TRBJ2-1
clone_size: NA

cdr3_aa: CASSGRGLSSGNTIYF
cdr3_nt: TGTGCCAGCAGCGGTCGGGGTCTGAGCTCTGGAAACACCATATATTTT
v_call: TRBV9
d_call: NA
j_call: TRBJ1-3
clone_size: NA

cdr3_aa: CASIPGSEAFF
cdr3_nt: TGTGCCAGCATTCCGGGCTCTGAAGCTTTCTTT
v_call: TRBV6-1
d_call: NA
j_call: TRBJ1-1
clone_size: NA

cdr3_aa: CASKTGQAIDTQYF
cdr3_nt: TGTGCCAGCAAAACGGGCCAGGCAATAGATACGCAGTATTTT
v_call: TRBV6-5
d_call: NA
j_call: TRBJ2-3
clone_size: NA

cdr3_aa: CASSQGPRVESEKLFF
cdr3_nt: TGCGCCAGCAGCCAGGGTCCGAGAGTGGAGAGTGAAAAACTGTTTTTT
v_call: TRBV4-1
d_call: NA
j_call: TRBJ1-4
clone_size: NA

cdr3_aa: CASSSAGTGGQAFF
cdr3_nt: TGTGCCAGCAGTTCCGCGGGGACAGGGGGACAAGCTTTCTTT
v_call: TRBV28
d_call: TRBD1
j_call: TRBJ1-1
clone_size: NA